The TCR beta chain described here comes from a study of blood T cell repertoires in COVID-19. Germline loops: CDR1 MNHEY, CDR2 SVGAGI. V lost 5 bases to trimming and J lost 5 bases; unmatched junction nucleotides: 4. The CDR3 runs 13 residues. TCRdb's copy holds only in-frame clones and misses some; the assay was immunoSEQ multiplex PCR. Here the sample spans some 31,000 clones, less than 85% being singletons. The V gene is TRBV6-5, the J gene TRBJ1-2; 8 bases align to TRBD1. The specimen was peripheral blood. The source of this sequence is a human donor with acute or convalescent COVID-19. The donor label of this sample is uncertain. CDR3 nucleotides: TGTGCCAGCAGTCCGGACAGGGCTTATGGCTACACCTTC. Translation gives CASSPDRAYGYTF.